This is a list of T cell receptor beta chains from one sample in a study of human versus mouse CDR3 diversity and MHC coevolution. Repertoires were generated with immunoSEQ multiplex PCR, while TCRdb's copy carries only in-frame clones and drops some. The data show about 83,000 clones, with about 90% seen just once and around 0.15% held by the top ten. Source material: naive CD4+ T cells from blood. These receptors all stem from a person aged 30 to 69 in good health. CDR3s leave out the opening cysteine and the closing phenylalanine or tryptophan. Fields, in order: J gene, V gene, clone size, CDR3 protein. Size is omitted from some rows. Given values are once, few, many or a class for expanded clones.

j_call: TRBJ2-7
v_call: TRBV19
clone_size: -
cdr3_aa: ASSMGGLSYEQY

j_call: TRBJ2-3
v_call: TRBV7-6
clone_size: -
cdr3_aa: ASSLEGLLTGTQY

j_call: TRBJ2-1
v_call: TRBV11-2
clone_size: -
cdr3_aa: ASSLVAGLGNEQF

j_call: TRBJ2-6
v_call: TRBV2
clone_size: once
cdr3_aa: ATSGDSGANVLT

j_call: TRBJ2-7
v_call: TRBV27
clone_size: -
cdr3_aa: ASSRDRATYEQY

j_call: TRBJ1-2
v_call: TRBV21-1
clone_size: -
cdr3_aa: ASSKGDRYGYT

j_call: TRBJ1-6
v_call: TRBV28
clone_size: -
cdr3_aa: ASSMGGSNSPLH

j_call: TRBJ2-1
v_call: TRBV2
clone_size: -
cdr3_aa: ASSLAGGSYNEQF

j_call: TRBJ2-3
v_call: TRBV11-2
clone_size: -
cdr3_aa: ASSILAGGTDTQY

j_call: TRBJ2-4
v_call: TRBV7-9
clone_size: -
cdr3_aa: ASSLPTADSQQNIQY

j_call: TRBJ2-7
v_call: TRBV2
clone_size: -
cdr3_aa: ASSESRGGTYEQY

j_call: TRBJ1-1
v_call: TRBV29-1
clone_size: -
cdr3_aa: SVEGYSGWMNTEAF

j_call: TRBJ1-5
v_call: TRBV11-2
clone_size: -
cdr3_aa: ASSLDRGAQH

j_call: TRBJ2-2
v_call: TRBV5-1
clone_size: -
cdr3_aa: ASSLEGLGAGELF

j_call: TRBJ2-3
v_call: TRBV10-3
clone_size: -
cdr3_aa: AISAGTSSTDTQY

j_call: TRBJ1-5
v_call: TRBV6-1
clone_size: few
cdr3_aa: ASSEAGGGGQPQH

j_call: TRBJ2-2
v_call: TRBV6-6
clone_size: -
cdr3_aa: ASRKPGSGELF

j_call: TRBJ2-7
v_call: TRBV4-1
clone_size: -
cdr3_aa: ASSQVRFTGSCKY

j_call: TRBJ1-1
v_call: TRBV6-5
clone_size: -
cdr3_aa: ASSSSTGHPNTEAF

j_call: TRBJ1-2
v_call: TRBV19
clone_size: -
cdr3_aa: ASSIERGPAGYT

j_call: TRBJ1-2
v_call: TRBV2
clone_size: -
cdr3_aa: ASSYDRVYGYT

j_call: TRBJ1-1
v_call: TRBV19
clone_size: once
cdr3_aa: ASSIGRWAGQGHTEAF

j_call: TRBJ2-1
v_call: TRBV5-1
clone_size: -
cdr3_aa: ASSFTGLGNEQF

j_call: TRBJ2-5
v_call: TRBV18
clone_size: -
cdr3_aa: ASSPMKIAGGVETQY

j_call: TRBJ1-1
v_call: TRBV7-9
clone_size: -
cdr3_aa: ASSQSRDRGPEAF

j_call: TRBJ2-7
v_call: TRBV19
clone_size: few
cdr3_aa: ASSRTSGAYEQY

j_call: TRBJ2-1
v_call: TRBV5-1
clone_size: -
cdr3_aa: ASSSGTSVVNEQF

j_call: TRBJ1-1
v_call: TRBV5-4
clone_size: once
cdr3_aa: ASSYGRNTEAF

j_call: TRBJ2-7
v_call: TRBV18
clone_size: -
cdr3_aa: ASSPQAGPAYEQY

j_call: TRBJ2-7
v_call: TRBV2
clone_size: once
cdr3_aa: ASSQTGGHEQY

j_call: TRBJ2-6
v_call: TRBV2
clone_size: -
cdr3_aa: ASTWAEFISGANVLT

j_call: TRBJ2-7
v_call: TRBV10-3
clone_size: once
cdr3_aa: AISDGPPYEQY

j_call: TRBJ2-7
v_call: TRBV5-1
clone_size: -
cdr3_aa: ASSLVGGLGYEQY

j_call: TRBJ1-5
v_call: TRBV28
clone_size: -
cdr3_aa: ASSLNTPITQPQH

j_call: TRBJ1-4
v_call: TRBV27
clone_size: -
cdr3_aa: ASRDRGLEKLF

j_call: TRBJ2-7
v_call: TRBV6-6
clone_size: -
cdr3_aa: ASSWGQGGTYEQY

j_call: TRBJ2-6
v_call: TRBV4-1
clone_size: few
cdr3_aa: ASSASSEPQSRANVLT

j_call: TRBJ1-6
v_call: TRBV6-1
clone_size: -
cdr3_aa: ASSELLRPGYNSPLH

j_call: TRBJ2-2
v_call: TRBV27
clone_size: once
cdr3_aa: ASRSSRDRGLAGLSGELF

j_call: TRBJ2-5
v_call: TRBV5-4
clone_size: -
cdr3_aa: ASSLIETQETQY

j_call: TRBJ1-4
v_call: TRBV5-1
clone_size: -
cdr3_aa: ASSLGGAGEKLF

j_call: TRBJ1-1
v_call: TRBV7-9
clone_size: few
cdr3_aa: ASSPGRENTEAF

j_call: TRBJ2-1
v_call: TRBV4-1
clone_size: -
cdr3_aa: ASSHERQGVYNEQF

j_call: TRBJ1-4
v_call: TRBV6-1
clone_size: -
cdr3_aa: ASSPRGANEKLF

j_call: TRBJ2-3
v_call: TRBV19
clone_size: once
cdr3_aa: ASSLSTDTQY

j_call: TRBJ1-5
v_call: TRBV4-1
clone_size: -
cdr3_aa: ASSQVTGGEPQH

j_call: TRBJ2-1
v_call: TRBV29-1
clone_size: -
cdr3_aa: SVGSLALNNEQF

j_call: TRBJ2-7
v_call: TRBV30
clone_size: -
cdr3_aa: AWSVAGGHYEQY

j_call: TRBJ2-3
v_call: TRBV5-4
clone_size: -
cdr3_aa: ASSFAQGGGDTQY

j_call: TRBJ2-7
v_call: TRBV6-1
clone_size: -
cdr3_aa: ASSRGLAREQY

j_call: TRBJ2-7
v_call: TRBV5-5
clone_size: -
cdr3_aa: ASSRGAESYEQY

j_call: TRBJ2-1
v_call: TRBV7-3
clone_size: -
cdr3_aa: ASSSPAYNEQF